This TCR beta chain was sequenced during a study of blood T cell repertoires in COVID-19. With V trimmed by 5 bases and J by 0 bases, 6 bases remained unmatched. The CDR3 sequence is 18 residues long. From germline, CDR1 is SEHNR and CDR2 FQNEAQ (reference sequence). Original handling: Amplification from reference gene primers served as the basis for estimated nucleated cell counts. The data were produced by immunoSEQ multiplex PCR, yet TCRdb's version contains in-frame clones alone and is incomplete. That table supplies the V and J calls and clone size; D and trimming were determined from the DNA. The sample lists about 73,000 clones, around 90% occurring once.

The genes are TRBV7-9 and TRBJ1-6; 11 bases line up with TRBD1. The origin of this receptor is a woman of 80 years or more with active or convalescent COVID-19. Sequencing was performed on peripheral blood. CDR3 nucleotides: TGTGCCAGCAGCGTTGGGACAGGGGGATCCTCCTATAATTCACCCCTCCACTTT. It specifies CASSVGTGGSSYNSPLHF.